The rows below give T cell receptor beta chains drawn from one sample of a study of blood T cells in healthy people across ages. TCRdb called the 5' RACE reads again in MiXCR, with one record for every CDR3 protein. In the table there are about 720,000 distinct CDR3 sequences, 22% of which are singletons. The sample consisted of blood. These receptors originate from a man between 70 and 80 years old in good health. The CDR3 runs from the conserved cysteine through the conserved F or W. D genes are given only for firm matches. Clone size, where shown, is once, few, many, or a class for clones that have expanded.

clone_size,v_call,j_call,d_call,cdr3_aa,cdr3_nt
NA,TRBV5-1,TRBJ2-2,NA,CASSFTGLTGELFF,TGCGCCAGCAGTTTTACAGGGCTCACCGGGGAGCTGTTTTTT
NA,TRBV28,TRBJ2-5,NA,CASSFGGQGFQETQYF,TGTGCCAGCAGTTTCGGGGGACAAGGCTTTCAAGAGACCCAGTACTTC
few,TRBV7-6,TRBJ2-1,TRBD2,CASSLGAGGPSSYNEQFF,TGTGCCAGCAGCTTAGGTGCGGGGGGCCCTAGCTCCTACAATGAGCAGTTCTTC
NA,TRBV29-1,TRBJ1-4,NA,CSALDREGLFF,TGCAGCGCCCTGGACCGGGAGGGACTGTTTTTT
many,TRBV12-3/TRBV12-4,TRBJ2-3,TRBD2,CASSPHGGGKSTDTQYF,TGTGCCAGCAGCCCCCACGGCGGGGGGAAGAGCACAGATACGCAGTATTTT
few,TRBV29-1,TRBJ2-7,TRBD1,CSVKPGQTYEQYF,TGCAGCGTGAAGCCGGGACAGACCTACGAGCAGTACTTC
few,TRBV12-3/TRBV12-4,TRBJ1-5,NA,CASSKRQTGNQPQHF,TGTGCCAGCAGCAAGAGACAAACGGGCAATCAGCCCCAGCATTTT
few,TRBV28,TRBJ2-4,TRBD1,CASSLGQSEYF,TGTGCCAGCAGTTTGGGACAGTCGGAGTACTTC
NA,TRBV14,TRBJ1-1,NA,CASSQVWGSEAFF,TGTGCCAGCAGCCAAGTTTGGGGCAGTGAAGCTTTCTTT
many,TRBV7-2,TRBJ1-1,NA,CASSLFRAGDTEAFF,TGTGCCAGCAGCTTATTCAGGGCTGGTGACACTGAAGCTTTCTTT
few,TRBV20-1,TRBJ1-2,NA,CSASGRWRSYGYTF,TGCAGTGCTAGTGGGAGGTGGAGGTCCTATGGCTACACCTTC
few,TRBV12-3/TRBV12-4,TRBJ1-5,NA,CASGPTVTNQPQHF,TGTGCCAGCGGACCGACAGTGACAAATCAGCCCCAGCATTTT
few,TRBV7-9,TRBJ2-7,TRBD2,CASRSSGGYEQYF,TGTGCCAGCAGATCTAGCGGGGGCTACGAGCAGTACTTC
many,TRBV19,TRBJ2-4,NA,CASSMQWAKNIQYF,TGTGCCAGTAGTATGCAGTGGGCCAAAAACATTCAGTACTTC
once,TRBV24-1,TRBJ1-2,NA,CATSDITAWGGYTF,TGTGCCACCAGTGATATCACAGCCTGGGGTGGCTACACCTTC
few,TRBV29-1,TRBJ2-3,NA,CSVYGTLNTDTQYF,TGCAGCGTTTATGGGACACTCAATACAGATACGCAGTATTTT
few,TRBV5-1,TRBJ2-3,NA,CASSPGSVSTDTQYF,TGCGCCAGCAGCCCCGGGAGCGTTAGCACAGATACGCAGTATTTT
NA,TRBV5-6,TRBJ2-5,TRBD2,CASSLYGTSGQETQYF,TGTGCCAGCAGCTTGTATGGGACTAGCGGTCAAGAGACCCAGTACTTC
few,TRBV25-1,TRBJ1-2,NA,CASGPQGSYGYTF,TGTGCCAGCGGCCCACAGGGAAGCTATGGCTACACCTTC
NA,TRBV18,TRBJ1-1,NA,CASSGGRGVDTEAFF,TGTGCCAGCTCAGGAGGCAGGGGTGTCGACACTGAAGCTTTCTTT
few,TRBV24-1,TRBJ2-1,TRBD2,CATSGVAGHNEQFF,TGTGCCACCAGTGGGGTAGCGGGCCACAATGAGCAGTTCTTC
NA,TRBV2,TRBJ2-1,NA,CASSVEGSYNEQFF,TGTGCCAGCAGTGTCGAGGGGTCCTACAATGAGCAGTTCTTC
NA,TRBV7-8,TRBJ2-1,NA,CASSLARYVVDEQFF,TGTGCCAGCAGCTTAGCGCGGTATGTGGTGGATGAGCAGTTCTTC
few,TRBV20-1,TRBJ2-5,NA,CSARWQETQYF,TGCAGTGCTAGGTGGCAAGAGACCCAGTACTTC
few,TRBV20-1,TRBJ2-5,NA,CSARALGIGQETQYF,TGCAGTGCTAGGGCCTTAGGGATAGGCCAAGAGACCCAGTACTTC
few,TRBV19,TRBJ2-7,NA,CASSSPTGRGTYEQYF,TGTGCCAGTAGTAGCCCGACAGGCCGGGGGACCTACGAGCAGTACTTC
NA,TRBV20-1,TRBJ1-2,NA,CSARDLPNGPYGYTF,TGCAGTGCTAGAGACCTGCCCAACGGGCCCTATGGCTACACCTTC
NA,TRBV9,TRBJ2-4,TRBD1,CASSPDTGTDNIQYF,TGTGCCAGCAGCCCCGACACCGGGACAGATAACATTCAGTACTTC
NA,TRBV2,TRBJ2-7,TRBD2,CASISSGGGYNEQYF,TGTGCCAGCATTTCCAGCGGGGGGGGGTACAATGAGCAGTACTTC
NA,TRBV20-1,TRBJ1-2,TRBD1,CSGTGNYGYTF,TGCAGTGGGACAGGGAACTATGGCTACACCTTC
few,TRBV5-6,TRBJ1-5,NA,CASSNYRGRNQPQHF,TGTGCCAGCAGCAACTACCGGGGCCGAAATCAGCCCCAGCATTTT
few,TRBV7-9,TRBJ1-2,NA,CASNQGGINYGYTF,TGTGCCAGCAACCAAGGTGGAATAAACTATGGCTACACCTTC
few,TRBV5-1,TRBJ2-1,NA,CASSFSGGDNEQFF,TGCGCCAGCAGCTTTTCGGGCGGGGACAATGAGCAGTTCTTC
few,TRBV7-2,TRBJ2-1,NA,CASSLVVVGQFF,TGTGCCAGCAGCTTAGTGGTAGTGGGGCAGTTCTTC
few,TRBV5-1,TRBJ2-3,NA,CASSLYTSTDTQYF,TGCGCCAGCAGCCTCTACACTAGCACAGATACGCAGTATTTT
NA,TRBV5-1,TRBJ2-6,NA,CASSRGAGANVLTF,TGCGCCAGCAGCCGGGGGGCGGGGGCCAACGTCCTGACTTTC
NA,TRBV4-1,TRBJ2-3,NA,CASSQDWGSSDTQYF,TGCGCCAGCAGCCAAGATTGGGGCTCTTCGGATACGCAGTATTTT
NA,TRBV3-1,TRBJ2-7,NA,CASSQVIRTGKDEQYF,TGTGCCAGCAGCCAAGTAATCCGGACGGGCAAGGACGAGCAGTACTTC
NA,TRBV15,TRBJ2-5,NA,CATSRSYSSGETQYF,TGTGCCACCAGCAGAAGTTACAGCTCAGGGGAGACCCAGTACTTC
few,TRBV14,TRBJ2-3,NA,CASSQDRGLVTQYF,TGTGCCAGCAGCCAAGACAGGGGCCTCGTTACGCAGTATTTT
NA,TRBV13,TRBJ1-4,NA,CASSLKGSDEKLFF,TGTGCCAGCAGCTTGAAGGGTTCAGACGAAAAACTGTTTTTT
NA,TRBV10-3,TRBJ1-5,TRBD1,CAIRPGQGGGPGQPQHF,TGTGCCATCAGACCAGGACAGGGAGGGGGGCCCGGTCAGCCCCAGCATTTT
many,TRBV18,TRBJ2-1,NA,CASSPPYNEQFF,TGTGCCAGCAGTCCACCTTACAATGAGCAGTTCTTC